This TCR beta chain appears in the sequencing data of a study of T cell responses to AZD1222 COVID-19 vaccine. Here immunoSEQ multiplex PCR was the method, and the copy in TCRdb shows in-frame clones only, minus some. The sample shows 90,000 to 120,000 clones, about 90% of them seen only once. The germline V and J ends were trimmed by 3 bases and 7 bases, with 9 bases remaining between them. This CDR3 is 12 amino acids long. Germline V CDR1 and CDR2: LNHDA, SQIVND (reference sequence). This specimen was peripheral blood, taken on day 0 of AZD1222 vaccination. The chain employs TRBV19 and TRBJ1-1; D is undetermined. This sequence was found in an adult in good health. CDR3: CASSIPTLEAFF. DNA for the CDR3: TGTGCCAGTAGTATTCCGACTCTTGAAGCTTTCTTT.